The entry below describes one TCR beta chain. Which antigen it targets is not known. Nothing much larger sits one base from this clone, and base qualities are not available. This record comes from a study of blood T cell repertoires in COVID-19 (dated by TCRdb to the early 2020s). Turning to the overall study: Samples from collaborators originated in the United States, Italy and Spain and spanned both the acute and convalescent phases of COVID-19. Where available, HLA class I and class II types were taken from metadata supplied by the sample provider and were not determined by assay-based typing. The prospective study material was composed of cDNA or gDNA derived from T cells, B-cell-depleted T cells, or PBMCs. Deeply sampled blood TCRbeta repertoires from subjects exposed to, actively infected with, or recovered from COVID-19 were included in the dataset. The repertoires were released in a freely available public database meant as a resource for research on the immune response to SARS-CoV-2. The samples were drawn from the first 160 participants of the ongoing ImmuneRACE study and from more than 1,000 subjects provided by 6 global collaborators. A de-identified subject ID, COVID-19 status, age in years and sex were almost always included in the sample metadata. Results and caveats for the whole study, not just this receptor: The amount of clinical and demographic metadata varied by source and participant and was provided uncurated.

The collaborating institutions used their own protocols to collect whole blood in K2EDTA tubes. For TCRbeta analysis, collaborator samples were shipped as frozen whole blood, as isolated PBMCs, or as DNA extracted from either sample type. The immunoSEQ Assay, a bias-controlled multiplex PCR, was used to amplify TCRbeta CDR3 regions from genomic DNA. Under the source paper's analysis protocol: The number of nucleated cells in each sample was estimated from the amplification of reference gene primers within the assay. Sequence reads were collapsed and filtered to measure the absolute abundance of every unique TCRbeta CDR3 rearrangement. Productive Simpson clonality was computed per sample as the square root of Simpson's diversity index over productive rearrangements. In TCRdb, the immuneACCESS table is reduced to in-frame sequences with V and J assigned. These tables do not hold every clone; where another copy was compared, an unresolved V gene accounts for under half, and the others remain unexplained. The D gene and trimming were derived from the DNA, and the V and J assignments and clone size from that table. Here the sample has tens of thousands of clones; around 89% occur a single time. Approximately 4.3% of the sample goes to the ten largest clones.

The germline V gene (reference sequence) sets CDR1 to MNHEY and CDR2 to SMNVEV. Between the V and J ends, shortened by 5 bases and 4 bases respectively, the junction contains 15 bases. From its cysteine to its phenylalanine, the CDR3 spans 16 amino acids. Solely the CDR3 DNA is kept, with 48 bases framed from the first base. Sequences were obtained from peripheral blood. Recombination connected TRBV27 to TRBJ1-6; TRBD1 could be the D gene, as 6 bases match. This TCR was recovered from a woman aged 80 or over with active or convalescent COVID-19. The CDR3 protein: CASSPFGGRYNSPLHF. In nucleotides, the sequence is TGTGCCAGCAGTCCGTTCGGGGGGCGTTATAATTCACCCCTCCACTTT.